These 10 T cell receptor beta chains came from one sample sequenced in a study of cytomegalovirus exposure and HLA in healthy donors. Produced via immunoSEQ multiplex PCR; TCRdb's table is partial and in-frame only. This table has around 140,000 clones, 85% to 95% appearing once. The specimen was PBMCs. These TCRs come from a man younger than 30 in good health and CMV-seropositive.

V gene TRBV5-4 combines with J gene TRBJ2-7, with 7 bases aligning to TRBD1. This CDR3 has 16 amino acids. V was pared by 2 bases and J by 5 bases, with 13 bases of the junction left unmatched. Germline V gives CDR1 SGHNT, CDR2 YYREEE (reference sequence). The CDR3 DNA sequence: TGTGCCAGCAGCTTACCGGGACAGCGGAGACTGGACGAGCAGTACTTC. Protein product: CASSLPGQRRLDEQYF.

The V gene is TRBV2, the J gene TRBJ1-2; no definite D call. The germline V gene has CDR1 SNHLY and CDR2 FYNNEI. The V end was cut by 3 bases, the J end by 0 bases, with 8 bases between. The CDR3 is made up of 14 amino acids. The CDR3 DNA reads as TGTGCCAGCAGTGAGCAAGGAGCTAACTATGGCTACACCTTC. Translation: CASSEQGANYGYTF.

Only one count was recorded for this clone. The J gene is TRBJ1-2, the V gene TRBV4-1; weak D call: TRBD1 (5 bases). V was pared by 1 base and J by 4 bases, with 13 bases between. There are 15 residues in the CDR3. The germline V gene encodes CDR1 MGHRA and CDR2 YSYEKL. This chain's CDR3 is CASSQATNRIYGYTF. The CDR3 region has the DNA TGCGCCAGCAGCCAAGCCACCAACAGGATCTATGGCTACACCTTC.

The V and J genes are TRBV4-1 and TRBJ2-7; TRBD2 matches 7 bases. Per the germline V gene, CDR1 is MGHRA and CDR2 is YSYEKL. The length of the CDR3 is 17 residues. V gave up 0 bases and J gave up 3 bases; unmatched junction bases: 11. The CDR3 here is CASSQDSGLAAFYEQYF. CDR3 DNA: TGCGCCAGCAGCCAAGATTCTGGCCTAGCGGCCTTCTACGAGCAGTACTTC.

V gene TRBV7-6 combines with J gene TRBJ1-6; 7 bases are a match to TRBD1. The CDR3 covers 14 residues. Germline trimming cut 5 bases from V and 8 bases from J; bases unmatched to any gene: 6. The germline V gene encodes CDR1 SGHVS and CDR2 FNYEAQ. DNA for the CDR3: TGTGCCAGCAGCCCGGGACAGTCTTATTCACCCCTCCACTTT. Translated: CASSPGQSYSPLHF. The full variable domain, completed using reference TRBV7-6 and TRBJ1-6, is GAGVSQSPRYKVTKRGQDVALRCDPISGHVSLYWYRQALGQGPEFLTYFNYEAQQDKSGLPNDRFSAERPEGSISTLTIQRTEQRDSAMYRCASSPGQSYSPLHFGNGTRLTVT.

The J gene is TRBJ2-7, the V gene TRBV5-1; D is unclear. This CDR3 is 15 amino acids long. Germline CDR1 is SGHRS and CDR2 is YFSETQ. Trimming took off 0 bases at V and 2 bases at J, with 12 bases between the two ends. CDR3 in amino acids: CASSLEPGSPYEQYF. The CDR3 DNA reads TGCGCCAGCAGCTTGGAACCAGGCTCTCCCTACGAGCAGTACTTC. The entire variable domain, with the rest obtained from reference TRBV5-1 and TRBJ2-7, is as follows: KAGVTQTPRYLIKTRGQQVTLSCSPISGHRSVSWYQQTPGQGLQFLFEYFSETQRNKGNFPGRFSGRQFSNSRSEMNVSTLELGDSALYLCASSLEPGSPYEQYFGPGTRLTVT.

This rearrangement joins TRBV11-2 to TRBJ2-3; D is possibly TRBD1 (5 bases). CDR1 is SGHAT, CDR2 FQNNGV, per germline. This CDR3 comprises 14 residues. Trimming pared 1 base from V and 0 bases from J, leaving 5 bases between. CDR3 sequence (DNA): TGTGCCAGCAGCTTAGCAGGGAGCACAGATACGCAGTATTTT. Translation: CASSLAGSTDTQYF.

V usage is TRBV7-7 and J usage is TRBJ2-7, with D maybe TRBD2 (5 bases). The V and J ends lost 1 base and 4 bases respectively, with 8 bases between them. Germline V lookup: CDR1 SSHAT, CDR2 FNYEAQ (reference sequence). This CDR3 is 13 amino acids long. CDR3 region: CASSLESGYEQYF. The CDR3 coding sequence is TGTGCCAGCAGCTTAGAGTCGGGGTACGAGCAGTACTTC.

The chain employs TRBV27 and TRBJ1-4, with D perhaps matching TRBD1 (6 bases). Germline V gives CDR1 MNHEY, CDR2 SMNVEV (reference sequence). The CDR3 has 14 residues. Trimming took 4 bases from V and 6 from J, leaving 12 bases between them. In DNA, the CDR3 is TGTGCCAGCAGTTCCCAGGGGTATGATGAAAAACTGTTTTTT. Amino acids: CASSSQGYDEKLFF. The full variable domain, in which reference TRBV27 and TRBJ1-4 provide the parts outside the CDR3, is EAQVTQNPRYLITVTGKKLTVTCSQNMNHEYMSWYRQDPGLGLRQIYYSMNVEVTDKGDVPEGYKVSRKEKRNFPLILESPSPNQTSLYFCASSSQGYDEKLFFGSGTQLSVL.

This clone is a singleton in its sample. The genes are TRBV7-9 and TRBJ2-3, with 7 bases lining up with TRBD2. There are 15 residues in the CDR3. CDR1 and CDR2 from the germline V gene are SEHNR and FQNEAQ (reference sequence). With V trimmed by 5 bases and J by 1 base, 6 bases remained unmatched. CDR3 sequence: CASSPLAGGTDTQYF. Written as DNA, the CDR3 is TGTGCCAGCAGCCCCTTGGCGGGAGGCACAGATACGCAGTATTTT. Full variable domain (missing parts from reference TRBV7-9 and TRBJ2-3): DTGVSQNPRHKITKRGQNVTFRCDPISEHNRLYWYRQTLGQGPEFLTYFQNEAQLEKSRLLSDRFSAERPKGSFSTLEIQRTEQGDSAMYLCASSPLAGGTDTQYFGPGTRLTVL.